This is a list of T cell receptor beta chains from one sample in a study of blood T cell repertoires in COVID-19. Using immunoSEQ multiplex PCR, the repertoire was profiled, and TCRdb retains in-frame clones only, with some absent. The data show roughly 380,000 clones, around 87% seen once. The sequencing sample was made of PBMCs or T cells enriched from blood (not recorded which). These receptor sequences come from a man aged 25 to 40 who had recovered from COVID-19. The CDR3 runs from the conserved cysteine through the conserved F or W. A D gene is named only where the DNA matches it firmly. Not every row has a clone size; where given, it reads once, few, many or a size class.

v_gene	j_gene	d_gene	abundance	CDR3aa	CDR3nt
TRBV10-3	TRBJ1-1	NA	NA	CAISEGANTEAFF	TGTGCCATCAGTGAGGGAGCGAACACTGAAGCTTTCTTT
TRBV6-5	TRBJ1-2	TRBD1	NA	CASSYFDRAGYTF	TGTGCCAGCAGTTACTTCGACAGGGCTGGCTACACCTTC
TRBV12-5	TRBJ1-5	NA	NA	CASGLVPGDQPQHF	TGTGCTAGTGGTTTGGTCCCAGGGGATCAGCCCCAGCATTTT
TRBV29-1	TRBJ1-2	NA	NA	CSVVTRGGYTF	TGCAGCGTCGTAACCCGGGGGGGCTACACCTTC
TRBV6-1	TRBJ1-2	NA	NA	CASSKDRIRANYGYTF	TGTGCCAGCAGTAAAGACAGGATCCGGGCTAACTATGGCTACACCTTC
TRBV6-2/TRBV6-3	TRBJ2-1	NA	NA	CASSLPSNEQFF	TGTGCCAGCAGCCTCCCGAGCAATGAGCAGTTCTTC
TRBV7-9	TRBJ1-1	NA	NA	CASSFPGGGTEAFF	TGTGCCAGCAGCTTCCCGGGGGGCGGCACTGAAGCTTTCTTT
TRBV6-5	TRBJ1-3	NA	NA	CASRALRVSGNTIYF	TGTGCCAGCCGCGCCCTCAGGGTCTCTGGAAACACCATATATTTT
TRBV3-1/TRBV3-2	TRBJ2-3	NA	NA	CASSQVSYTQYF	TGTGCCAGCAGCCAAGTCAGTTATACGCAGTATTTT
TRBV27	TRBJ1-3	NA	NA	CASSPGLSGNTIYF	TGTGCCAGCAGTCCAGGGCTCTCTGGAAACACCATATATTTT
TRBV4-3	TRBJ2-2	NA	NA	CASSQNRNTGELFF	TGCGCCAGCAGCCAAAACAGGAACACCGGGGAGCTGTTTTTT
TRBV7-8	TRBJ1-4	TRBD1	once	CASSPYRGINEKLFF	TGTGCCAGCAGCCCCTACAGGGGGATTAATGAAAAACTGTTTTTT
TRBV18	TRBJ2-7	TRBD1	NA	CASSPNRGNYEQYF	TGTGCCAGCTCACCCAACAGGGGGAATTACGAGCAGTACTTC
TRBV6-2/TRBV6-3	TRBJ1-5	TRBD1	NA	CASSWASGQSNQPQHF	TGTGCCAGCAGTTGGGCCTCGGGACAGAGCAATCAGCCCCAGCATTTT
TRBV21-1	TRBJ1-2	NA	NA	CASSKVTTAGGYTF	TGTGCCAGCAGCAAAGTGACAACGGCTGGGGGGTACACCTTC
TRBV5-1	TRBJ1-1	NA	NA	CASTMSSGSTEAFF	TGCGCCAGCACTATGTCGTCCGGGAGCACTGAAGCTTTCTTT
TRBV12-3/TRBV12-4	TRBJ2-7	NA	once	CASSFPSPGEQYF	TGTGCCAGCAGTTTCCCGTCCCCGGGTGAGCAGTACTTC
TRBV6-5	TRBJ1-1	NA	NA	CASTRPGGMNTEAFF	TGTGCCAGCACTCGCCCAGGCGGGATGAACACTGAAGCTTTCTTT
TRBV29-1	TRBJ2-7	TRBD1	NA	CSARDSPAYEQYF	TGCAGCGCCAGGGACAGCCCGGCCTACGAGCAGTACTTC
TRBV6-5	TRBJ2-3	NA	NA	CASLGWNTDTQYF	TGTGCCAGCCTGGGCTGGAACACAGATACGCAGTATTTT
TRBV5-4	TRBJ1-2	NA	NA	CASSPTGGNYGYTF	TGTGCCAGCAGCCCGACGGGTGGTAACTATGGCTACACCTTC
TRBV3-1/TRBV3-2	TRBJ1-1	TRBD1	NA	CASSPTGTVDGAEAFF	TGTGCCAGCAGTCCTACCGGGACAGTGGACGGGGCTGAAGCTTTCTTT
TRBV6-5	TRBJ2-7	TRBD1	NA	CASSLSGGEAYEQYF	TGTGCCAGCAGTCTATCAGGGGGAGAGGCCTACGAGCAGTACTTC
TRBV6-5	TRBJ1-2	TRBD1	NA	CASRTGTGAYYGYTF	TGTGCCAGCAGAACCGGGACAGGGGCGTACTATGGCTACACCTTC
TRBV10-2	TRBJ1-2	NA	NA	CASSEPYRVESYGYTF	TGCGCCAGCAGTGAGCCTTACAGGGTTGAGTCCTATGGCTACACCTTC
TRBV5-6	TRBJ1-1	NA	NA	CATIKQGPNTEAFF	TGTGCCACCATAAAACAGGGACCGAACACTGAAGCTTTCTTT
TRBV19	TRBJ2-7	TRBD1	NA	CASSGLGQSYEQYF	TGTGCCAGTAGCGGCCTGGGACAGTCCTACGAGCAGTACTTC
TRBV6-1	TRBJ1-5	NA	NA	CASSEDTGLQPQHF	TGTGCCAGCAGTGAAGATACGGGGTTGCAGCCCCAGCATTTT
TRBV5-1	TRBJ2-1	TRBD2	NA	CASSSSGGTRDLYNEQFF	TGCGCCAGCAGCTCTAGCGGGGGGACCCGAGACCTCTACAATGAGCAGTTCTTC
TRBV6-5	TRBJ1-1	NA	NA	CASLNRNTEAFF	TGTGCCAGCCTTAACAGGAACACTGAAGCTTTCTTT
TRBV4-2	TRBJ2-7	TRBD2	NA	CASSLLSGGAAEQYF	TGTGCCAGCAGCCTACTTAGCGGGGGGGCCGCCGAGCAGTACTTC
TRBV19	TRBJ1-2	NA	few	CASVREGGYGYTF	TGTGCCAGTGTGCGTGAGGGAGGTTATGGCTACACCTTC
TRBV19	TRBJ2-5	NA	NA	CASSSVSSSQETQYF	TGTGCCAGTAGCTCGGTCTCGTCGAGCCAAGAGACCCAGTACTTC
TRBV6-1	TRBJ2-3	TRBD2	NA	CASSEGIRGGAVDTQYF	TGTGCCAGCAGTGAGGGGATTCGCGGGGGGGCCGTGGATACGCAGTATTTT
TRBV7-9	TRBJ1-1	NA	NA	CASSAQGRTEAFF	TGTGCCAGCAGCGCACAGGGACGAACTGAAGCTTTCTTT
TRBV20-1	TRBJ2-1	NA	NA	CSASALGGSVDEQFF	TGCAGTGCTAGTGCCCTGGGGGGATCCGTCGATGAGCAGTTCTTC